This T cell receptor beta chain was captured in a study of identical twins (dated by TCRdb to the mid-2010s). Regarding the complete study: To test whether fetal clonotypes persist, the study used deep sequencing on TCR alpha and beta repertoires from monozygotic twins, unrelated adults of various ages, and cord blood. To rule out contamination, the twin experiments were replicated at different times with different library preparation protocols.

Every donor in the study was a healthy Caucasian. The study at large found these results: Out-of-frame TCR alpha sharing in monozygotic twins was systematically underestimated by recombination models, whereas sharing between unrelated individuals was in agreement with the recombination models. A weaker excess of twin sharing was found in beta out-of-frame sequences because the signal-to-noise ratio was lowered by fewer shared sequences. Zero-insertion analyses could be partly confounded by invariant T cells such as MAIT and iNKT, although diverse VJ usage argued against such confounding for most clonotypes. Compared with coincidental sharing between unrelated individuals, out-of-frame TCR alpha sequences shared between twins showed an excess of sequences with low generation probability. Because the same donors could not be followed over many years, the conclusions relied on cross-sectional statistical analysis. Fewer insertions were carried by abundant cord blood beta clonotypes, a similar but weaker trend appeared in young adult naive repertoires, and no such trend appeared in memory repertoires.

The library was built by means of 5' RACE. These reads were obtained on an Illumina HiSeq 2000. A universal primer binding site was introduced by template switching, and a unique molecular identifier was present in the final cDNA, enabling accurate counting of TCR cDNA molecules. Specific primers in the conserved constant-segment region were used to synthesize first-strand cDNA for the TCR alpha and beta chains. To control for contamination, every cDNA library carried two barcodes: a SMART-Mk sample barcode plus Illumina barcodes. Two successive PCR steps introduced TruSeq adapter sequences along with Illumina sample barcodes. The TCR alpha and beta cDNA libraries were sequenced on the Illumina HiSeq platform using custom primers. Regarding the original processing steps: MiGEC processed the raw reads to extract unique molecular identifiers, while MiXCR was used to determine the CDR3 positions. For each individual, recombination models were inferred using an EM algorithm with the repgenHMM and IGoR tools. The analysis of shared clonotypes was done with the tcR package in R, with sharing normalized by the product of cloneset sizes. To study raw recombination without the effects of thymic and clonal selection, out-of-frame nonproductive sequences were analyzed. TCRdb ran its own pipeline on the public reads, namely fastp trimming at Q25 and MiXCR clone calling, and kept in-frame beta chains. Rows with one shared CDR3 protein collapse into an entry with the most common genes and DNA. TCRdb's processing, not the authors' own work, is the source of the V and J calls. Here the sample has 1,800,000 or so distinct CDR3 sequences; around a third occur a single time. The biggest ten clones account for 0.25% to 0.3% of the sample.

On this clonotype itself: Its cognate antigen has yet to be identified. It has no much larger one-base neighbor in the sample; base qualities were not kept.

The sequenced material came from cord blood. The sequence derives from a newborn girl in good health.

The nucleotide sequence reads TGTGCCAGCAGCTTATGGGGTGAGGCGGGGACTCCTAGGAATGAGCAGTTCTTC. It translates as CASSLWGEAGTPRNEQFF. Recombination linked TRBV11-2 to TRBJ2-1; the D gene is perhaps TRBD2, from 6 matching bases. The CDR3 spans 18 residues, from the cysteine through the phenylalanine. Of all the DNA, just the CDR3 is kept, 54 bases in frame from base 1. The trim is 2 bases for V and 7 bases for J, with a gap of 24 bases between the germline ends. CDR1 and CDR2 are read off the germline V gene as SGHAT and FQNNGV.